These 9 T cell receptor beta chains were sequenced from one sample in a study of high-grade serous ovarian cancer treatment subgroups. This table comes from immunoSEQ multiplex PCR, and its TCRdb copy is limited to in-frame clones, with some not included. The data show about 11,000 clones, with less than 90% seen just once and 6.5% to 7.5% held by the top ten. Tumor tissue was taken before any definitive surgery or chemotherapy was given. The source material was tumor tissue. The origin of the receptors is a human donor with high-grade serous ovarian cancer.

This chain connects TRBV6-1 to TRBJ2-1, with 7 bases matching TRBD1. From germline, CDR1 is MNHNS and CDR2 SASEGT. There are 15 residues in the CDR3. Trimming cost V 7 bases and J 5 bases; bases outside gene matches: 11. The CDR3 DNA reads TGTGCCAGCAACATGGACAGGAATGGAGACAATGAGCAGTTCTTC. It specifies CASNMDRNGDNEQFF.

In this sample, this clone turned up once. Germline is not matched at one junction end, which may reflect a read error. This rearrangement joins TRBV7-7 to TRBJ2-5; 8 nucleotides match TRBD1. Germline V gene data show CDR1 as SSHAT and CDR2 as FNYEAQ (reference sequence). There are 12 residues in the CDR3. CDR3 sequence: CASIDRGWEQYF. CDR3 sequence (DNA): TGTGCTAGCATAGACAGGGGCTGGGAGCAGTACTTC.

The rearrangement links TRBV18 to TRBJ2-7; 8 bases map to TRBD2. Germline V lookup: CDR1 KGHSH, CDR2 LQKENI. V gave up 3 bases and J gave up 2 bases; unmatched junction bases: 3. The CDR3 spans 14 residues. The CDR3 DNA reads as TGTGCCAGCTCACCTAGCGGGGAAGCCTACGAGCAGTACTTC. This encodes CASSPSGEAYEQYF.

This clone has only one observation. The chain has TRBV7-9 and TRBJ2-7, with TRBD2 identical over 14 bases. The V gene end was trimmed by 5 bases and the J gene end by 5 bases; junction bases not matched to a gene: 8. The CDR3 runs to 16 residues. CDR1 is SEHNR, CDR2 FQNEAQ, per germline (reference sequence). The CDR3 nucleotides read TGTGCCAGCAGCCTTGGGACTAGCGGGAGTCGAAACGAGCAGTACTTC. It encodes CASSLGTSGSRNEQYF.

The chain carries TRBV14 and TRBJ1-2; D unclear. CDR3 length: 15 amino acids. From germline, CDR1 is SGHDN and CDR2 FVKESK. Deletions cut 0 bases from V and 4 bases from J, with 12 bases between. The CDR3 bases are TGTGCCAGCAGCCAAGAGGCCCAGGCGGTCTATGGCTACACCTTC. Translation: CASSQEAQAVYGYTF.

A single count supports this clone. The rearrangement joins TRBV7-2 to TRBJ1-5, with D hard to call. This CDR3 region has 12 residues. CDR1 SGHTA and CDR2 FQGNSA come from the germline V gene. The V and J ends lost 5 bases and 4 bases respectively, with 6 bases between them. CDR3 sequence reads: CASSRVNQPQHF. The CDR3 nucleotides are TGTGCCAGCAGCCGAGTTAATCAGCCCCAGCATTTT.

This chain uses TRBV4-1 with TRBJ2-7, with 12 bases identical to TRBD1. Unmatched junction bases numbered 9, after V lost 1 base and J lost 2 bases. Germline assignment: CDR1 MGHRA and CDR2 YSYEKL. The CDR3 sequence is 18 residues long. This CDR3 reads CASSQVYGTGGSAYEQYF. For the CDR3, the DNA is TGCGCCAGCAGCCAAGTCTATGGGACAGGGGGCAGCGCCTACGAGCAGTACTTC.

The rearrangement uses TRBV15 and TRBJ2-7; TRBD1 matches 9 bases. Germline-derived CDR1 and CDR2 are LNHNV and YYDKDF (reference sequence). The CDR3 runs to 15 residues. The J segment lost 3 bases and the V segment lost 3 bases, leaving 6 bases of the junction unmatched. DNA for the CDR3: TGTGCCACCAGCAGCCTCAGGACAGGGGTCTACGAGCAGTACTTC. This translates into CATSSLRTGVYEQYF. Full variable domain (rest looked up from reference TRBV15 and TRBJ2-7): DAMVIQNPRYQVTQFGKPVTLSCSQTLNHNVMYWYQQKSSQAPKLLFHYYDKDFNNEADTPDNFQSRRPNTSFCFLDIRSPGLGDTAMYLCATSSLRTGVYEQYFGPGTRLTVT.

The chain links TRBV5-4 to TRBJ1-5; D unclear. The CDR3 is 12 amino acids. The germline V and J ends were trimmed by 0 bases and 5 bases, with 3 bases remaining between them. Germline V gene data show CDR1 as SGHNT and CDR2 as YYREEE (reference sequence). The CDR3 region is CASSLDDQPQHF. CDR3 sequence (DNA): TGTGCCAGCAGCTTGGACGATCAGCCCCAGCATTTT. The full variable domain, its missing parts supplied by reference TRBV5-4 and TRBJ1-5, is ETGVTQSPTHLIKTRGQQVTLRCSSQSGHNTVSWYQQALGQGPQFIFQYYREEENGRGNFPPRFSGLQFPNYSSELNVNALELDDSALYLCASSLDDQPQHFGDGTRLSIL.